These 4 T cell receptor beta chains share one sample of origin, sequenced in a study of blood T cells in healthy people across ages. Using a J-beta primer mix together with a sample-barcoded 5' primer, a second PCR was run for roughly 6 to 12 cycles. TCRdb re-called the 5' RACE reads through MiXCR, storing one row per CDR3 protein. This table has 850,000 to 950,000 distinct CDR3 sequences, 29% appearing once. What was sequenced was blood. These receptors all stem from a woman over 75 in good health.

This chain connects TRBV29-1 to TRBJ1-4; the D gene is possibly TRBD1 (5 bases). This CDR3 has 12 amino acids. Per the germline V gene, CDR1 is SQVTM and CDR2 is ANQGSEA. The V and J ends lost 1 base and 16 bases respectively, with 16 bases between them. The CDR3 DNA is TGCAGCGTTGAAGGAGACCGGGACTTACAGTTTTTT. Protein: CSVEGDRDLQFF. Full variable domain (missing parts from reference TRBV29-1 and TRBJ1-4): SAVISQKPSRDICQRGTSLTIQCQVDSQVTMMFWYRQQPGQSLTLIATANQGSEATYESGFVIDKFPISRPNLTFSTLTVSNMSPEDSSIYLCSVEGDRDLQFFGSGTQLSVL.

This clonotype was seen only a few times. The junction does not match germline at one end; this may be a read error. This chain links TRBV5-1 with TRBJ1-6; unclear D gene. The CDR3 has 16 residues. Germline-derived CDR1 and CDR2 are SGHRS and YFSETQ. In DNA form, the CDR3 reads TGCGCCAGCGGCTTGGATTGGGGAGGAAATAATTCACCCCTCCACTTT. Encoded protein: CASGLDWGGNNSPLHF.

This chain uses TRBV3-1 with TRBJ1-2; D ambiguous. V gave up 2 bases and J gave up 4 bases, with 14 bases separating them. The CDR3 extends over 15 amino acids. The V gene's germline CDR1 is LGHDT and CDR2 YNNKEL (reference sequence). Here the CDR3 DNA reads TGTGCCAGCAGCCAACAGGACCTTAGATTCTATGGCTACACCTTC. Its translation: CASSQQDLRFYGYTF.

This clonotype was seen repeatedly, ten times or more. The gene calls are TRBV7-9 and TRBJ1-2; D is undetermined. V was cut by 5 bases and J by 8 bases, with 33 bases left in between. The CDR3 has 19 amino acids. In germline, CDR1 is SEHNR, CDR2 FQNEAQ (reference sequence). CDR3: CASSTLDGMTLISSRGYTF. Written as DNA, the CDR3 is TGTGCCAGCAGCACACTTGACGGTATGACCTTGATATCCTCCCGGGGCTACACCTTC.